This TCR beta chain comes out of a study of T cells in localized non-small cell lung cancer. The V end lost 4 bases, the J end lost 3 bases, and 10 bases lay between the germline ends. This CDR3 is 12 amino acids long. Per the germline V gene, CDR1 is GTSNPN and CDR2 is SVGIG (reference sequence). Assay used: immunoSEQ multiplex PCR; TCRdb lists only in-frame clones, some missing. Among 20,000 to 30,000 clones listed, 86% were seen once. Sequenced material: peripheral blood, taken before any cancer treatment. The receptor's source is a woman aged 40-69 years with stage I lung adenocarcinoma. The V gene is TRBV30, the J gene TRBJ2-7; D gene uncertain. CDR3 residues: CAWTHTDYEQYF. In DNA, the CDR3 is TGTGCCTGGACTCATACAGACTACGAGCAGTACTTC.